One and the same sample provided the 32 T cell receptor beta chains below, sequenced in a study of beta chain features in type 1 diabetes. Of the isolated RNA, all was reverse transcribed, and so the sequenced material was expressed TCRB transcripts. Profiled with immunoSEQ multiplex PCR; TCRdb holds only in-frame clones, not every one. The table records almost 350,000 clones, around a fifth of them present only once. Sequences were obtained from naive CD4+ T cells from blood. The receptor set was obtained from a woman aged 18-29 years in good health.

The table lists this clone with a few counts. The DNA of the CDR3 is TGTGCCAGCTCACGGGACAACGCCTATGGCTACACCTTC. Translation: CASSRDNAYGYTF. The chain combines TRBV18 with TRBJ1-2; weak D call: TRBD1 (6 bases). V was trimmed by 4 bases and J by 4 bases, leaving 10 bases between them. The CDR3 has 13 residues. Germline CDR1 reads KGHSH; CDR2 reads LQKENI. Full variable domain (remainder filled in from reference TRBV18 and TRBJ1-2): NAGVMQNPRHLVRRRGQEARLRCSPMKGHSHVYWYRQLPEEGLKFMVYLQKENIIDESGMPKERFSAEFPKEGPSILRIQQVVRGDSAAYFCASSRDNAYGYTFGSGTRLTVV.

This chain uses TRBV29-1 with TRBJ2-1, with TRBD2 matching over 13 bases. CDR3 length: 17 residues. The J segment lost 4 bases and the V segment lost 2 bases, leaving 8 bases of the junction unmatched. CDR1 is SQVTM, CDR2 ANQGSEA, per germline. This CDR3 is CSVESVRGLAGYNEQFF. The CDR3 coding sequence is TGCAGCGTTGAATCGGTTAGGGGACTAGCGGGATACAATGAGCAGTTCTTC.

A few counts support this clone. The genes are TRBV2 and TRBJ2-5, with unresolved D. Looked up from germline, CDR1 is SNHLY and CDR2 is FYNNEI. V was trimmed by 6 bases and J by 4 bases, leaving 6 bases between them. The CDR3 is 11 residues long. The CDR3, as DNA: TGTGCCAGCAGCCCCTTAGAGACCCAGTACTTC. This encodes CASSPLETQYF.

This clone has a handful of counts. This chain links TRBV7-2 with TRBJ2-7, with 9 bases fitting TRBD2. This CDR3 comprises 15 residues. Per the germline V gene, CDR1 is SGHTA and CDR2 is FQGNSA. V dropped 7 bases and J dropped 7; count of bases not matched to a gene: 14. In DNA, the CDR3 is TGTGCCAGCACCTCCAGGGCGGGGGGGCTGGGAGAGCAGTACTTC. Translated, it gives CASTSRAGGLGEQYF.

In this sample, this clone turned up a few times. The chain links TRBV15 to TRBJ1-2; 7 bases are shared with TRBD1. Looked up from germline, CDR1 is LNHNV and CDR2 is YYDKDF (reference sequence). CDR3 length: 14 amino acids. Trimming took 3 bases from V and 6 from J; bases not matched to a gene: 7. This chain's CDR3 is CATSSLGTVNGYTF. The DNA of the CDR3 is TGTGCCACCAGCAGCCTAGGGACAGTGAATGGCTACACCTTC.

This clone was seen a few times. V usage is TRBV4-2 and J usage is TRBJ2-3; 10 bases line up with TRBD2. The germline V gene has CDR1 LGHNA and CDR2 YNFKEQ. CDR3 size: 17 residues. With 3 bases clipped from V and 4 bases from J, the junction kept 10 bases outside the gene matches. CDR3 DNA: TGTGCCAGCAGCCAGTCCGATAGCGGGGGGAACTCAGATACGCAGTATTTT. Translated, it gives CASSQSDSGGNSDTQYF.

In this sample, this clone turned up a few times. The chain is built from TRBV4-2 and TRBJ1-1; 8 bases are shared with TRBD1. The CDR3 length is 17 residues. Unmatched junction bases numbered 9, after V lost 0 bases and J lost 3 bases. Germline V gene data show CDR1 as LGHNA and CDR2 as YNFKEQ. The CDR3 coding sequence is TGTGCCAGCAGCCAAGAAGTCGACAGGGGAAAGTACACTGAAGCTTTCTTT. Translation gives CASSQEVDRGKYTEAFF.

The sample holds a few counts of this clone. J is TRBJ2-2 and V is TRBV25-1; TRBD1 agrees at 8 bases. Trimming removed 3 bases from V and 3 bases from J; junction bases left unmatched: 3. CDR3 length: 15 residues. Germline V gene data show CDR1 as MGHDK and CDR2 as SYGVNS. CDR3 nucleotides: TGTGCCAGCAGTGAGGGGACAGGAGACACCGGGGAGCTGTTTTTT. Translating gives CASSEGTGDTGELFF.

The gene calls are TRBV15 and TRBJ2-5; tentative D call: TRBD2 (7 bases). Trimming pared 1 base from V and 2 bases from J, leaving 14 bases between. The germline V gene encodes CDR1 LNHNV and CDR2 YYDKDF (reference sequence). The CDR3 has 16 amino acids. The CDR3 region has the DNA TGTGCCACCAGCAGAGCTCGTGCGGGGGCACAAGAGACCCAGTACTTC. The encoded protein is CATSRARAGAQETQYF.

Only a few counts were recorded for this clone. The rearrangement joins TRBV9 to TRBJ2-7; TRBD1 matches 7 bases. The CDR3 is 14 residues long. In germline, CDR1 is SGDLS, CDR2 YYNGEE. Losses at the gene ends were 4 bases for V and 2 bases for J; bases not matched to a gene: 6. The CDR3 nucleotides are TGTGCCAGCAGCCCTCACGGGACAGCCTACGAGCAGTACTTC. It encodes CASSPHGTAYEQYF.

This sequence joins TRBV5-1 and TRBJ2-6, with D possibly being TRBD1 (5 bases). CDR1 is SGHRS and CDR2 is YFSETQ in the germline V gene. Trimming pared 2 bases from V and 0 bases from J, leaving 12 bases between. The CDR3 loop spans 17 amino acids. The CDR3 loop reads CASSFDSLNSGANVLTF. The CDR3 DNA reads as TGCGCCAGCAGCTTCGACAGCCTAAACTCTGGGGCCAACGTCCTGACTTTC.

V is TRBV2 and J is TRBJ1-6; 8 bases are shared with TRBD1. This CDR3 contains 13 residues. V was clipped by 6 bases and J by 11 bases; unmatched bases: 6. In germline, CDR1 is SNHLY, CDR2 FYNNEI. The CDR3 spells CASRQTGEAPLHF. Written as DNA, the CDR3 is TGTGCCAGCAGACAGACAGGGGAGGCACCCCTCCACTTT.

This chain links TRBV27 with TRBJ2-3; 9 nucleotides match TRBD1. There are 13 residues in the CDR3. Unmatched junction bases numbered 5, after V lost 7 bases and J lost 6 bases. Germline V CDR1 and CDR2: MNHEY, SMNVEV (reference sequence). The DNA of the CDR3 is TGTGCCAGCACCAAGACAGGGGGGGATACGCAGTATTTT. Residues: CASTKTGGDTQYF.

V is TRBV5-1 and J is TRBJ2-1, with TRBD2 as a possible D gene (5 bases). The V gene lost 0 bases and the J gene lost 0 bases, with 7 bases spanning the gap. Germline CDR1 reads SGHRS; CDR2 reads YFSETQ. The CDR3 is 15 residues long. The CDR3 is CASSLEGSSYNEQFF. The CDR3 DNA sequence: TGCGCCAGCAGCTTGGAAGGGAGCTCCTACAATGAGCAGTTCTTC.

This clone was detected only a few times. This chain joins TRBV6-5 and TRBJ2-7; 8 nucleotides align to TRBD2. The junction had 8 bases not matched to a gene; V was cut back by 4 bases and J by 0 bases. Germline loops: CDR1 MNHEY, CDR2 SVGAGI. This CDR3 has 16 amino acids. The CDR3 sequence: CASSLAGKGFSYEQYF. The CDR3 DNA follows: TGTGCCAGCAGTTTAGCGGGAAAGGGGTTCTCCTACGAGCAGTACTTC.

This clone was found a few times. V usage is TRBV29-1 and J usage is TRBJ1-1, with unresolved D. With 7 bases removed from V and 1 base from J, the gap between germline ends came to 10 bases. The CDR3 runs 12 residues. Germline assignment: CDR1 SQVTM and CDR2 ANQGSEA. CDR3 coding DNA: TGCAGCGACCGTTCAGGGAACACTGAAGCTTTCTTT. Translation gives CSDRSGNTEAFF.

Written as DNA, the CDR3 is TGTGCCAGCAGTGAACAGGGCATTGAAGCTTTCTTT. As protein: CASSEQGIEAFF. V is TRBV2 and J is TRBJ1-1, with D tentatively TRBD1 (5 bases). The germline gives CDR1 SNHLY, CDR2 FYNNEI. CDR3 length: 12 residues. Trimming left V 2 bases short and J 7 bases short, with 8 bases between.

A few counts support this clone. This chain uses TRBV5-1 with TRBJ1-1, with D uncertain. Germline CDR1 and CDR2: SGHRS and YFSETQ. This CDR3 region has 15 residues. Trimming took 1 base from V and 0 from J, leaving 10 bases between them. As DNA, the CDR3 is TGCGCCAGCAGCTTGCGGGTGGCTATGAACACTGAAGCTTTCTTT. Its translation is CASSLRVAMNTEAFF.

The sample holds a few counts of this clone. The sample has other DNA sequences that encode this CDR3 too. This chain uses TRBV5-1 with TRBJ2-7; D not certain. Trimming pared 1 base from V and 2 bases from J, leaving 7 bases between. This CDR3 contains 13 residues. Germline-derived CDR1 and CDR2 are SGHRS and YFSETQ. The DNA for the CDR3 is TGCGCCAGCAGCTTGACACGAACCTACGAGCAGTACTTC. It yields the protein CASSLTRTYEQYF. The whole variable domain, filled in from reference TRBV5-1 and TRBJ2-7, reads KAGVTQTPRYLIKTRGQQVTLSCSPISGHRSVSWYQQTPGQGLQFLFEYFSETQRNKGNFPGRFSGRQFSNSRSEMNVSTLELGDSALYLCASSLTRTYEQYFGPGTRLTVT.

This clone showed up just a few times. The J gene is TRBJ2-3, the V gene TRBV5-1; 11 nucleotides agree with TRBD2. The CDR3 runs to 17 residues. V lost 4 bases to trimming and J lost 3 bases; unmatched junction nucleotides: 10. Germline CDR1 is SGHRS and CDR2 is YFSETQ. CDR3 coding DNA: TGCGCCAGCAGCACAGTAACGACTAGCGGGAAAACAGATACGCAGTATTTT. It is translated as CASSTVTTSGKTDTQYF.

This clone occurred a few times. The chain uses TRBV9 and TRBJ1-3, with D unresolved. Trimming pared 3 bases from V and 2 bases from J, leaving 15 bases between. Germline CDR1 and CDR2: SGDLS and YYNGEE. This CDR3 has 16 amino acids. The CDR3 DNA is TGTGCCAGCAGCGCCGGGATTCTCGGGGCTGGAAACACCATATATTTT. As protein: CASSAGILGAGNTIYF.

Here the CDR3 DNA reads TGCGCCAGCAGCCAAGATGTCGGGGTGTCCCAGTACTTC. Translation: CASSQDVGVSQYF. This chain joins TRBV4-3 and TRBJ2-5; tentatively, D is TRBD2 (5 bases). This CDR3 spans 13 amino acids. Germline CDR1 and CDR2: LGHNA and YSLEER. Deletions cut 0 bases from V and 9 bases from J, with 11 bases between.

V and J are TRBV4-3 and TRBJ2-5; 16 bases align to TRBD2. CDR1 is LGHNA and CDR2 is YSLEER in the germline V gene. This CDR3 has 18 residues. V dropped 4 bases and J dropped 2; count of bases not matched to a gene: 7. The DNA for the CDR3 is TGCGCCAGCAGCCCTTTGGGACTAGCGGGGGGGCGACAAGAGACCCAGTACTTC. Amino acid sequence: CASSPLGLAGGRQETQYF.

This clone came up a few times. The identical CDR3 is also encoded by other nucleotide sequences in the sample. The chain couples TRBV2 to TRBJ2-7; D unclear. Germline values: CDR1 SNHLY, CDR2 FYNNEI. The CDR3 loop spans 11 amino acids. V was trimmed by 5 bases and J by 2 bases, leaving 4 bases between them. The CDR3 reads CASSPAYEQYF. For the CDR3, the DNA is TGTGCCAGCAGTCCAGCCTACGAGCAGTACTTC.

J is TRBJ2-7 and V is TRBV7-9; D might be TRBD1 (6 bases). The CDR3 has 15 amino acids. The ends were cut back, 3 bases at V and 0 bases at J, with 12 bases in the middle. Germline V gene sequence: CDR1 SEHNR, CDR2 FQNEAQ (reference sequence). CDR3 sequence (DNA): TGTGCCAGCAGCTTGGACAGTCCTGCCTCCTACGAGCAGTACTTC. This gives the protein CASSLDSPASYEQYF.

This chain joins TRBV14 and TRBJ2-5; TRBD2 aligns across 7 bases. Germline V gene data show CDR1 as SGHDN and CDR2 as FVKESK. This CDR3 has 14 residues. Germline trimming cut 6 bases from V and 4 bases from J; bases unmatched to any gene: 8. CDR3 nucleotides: TGTGCCAGCAGTCGTCTAGCGGTGGGAGAGACCCAGTACTTC. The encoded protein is CASSRLAVGETQYF.

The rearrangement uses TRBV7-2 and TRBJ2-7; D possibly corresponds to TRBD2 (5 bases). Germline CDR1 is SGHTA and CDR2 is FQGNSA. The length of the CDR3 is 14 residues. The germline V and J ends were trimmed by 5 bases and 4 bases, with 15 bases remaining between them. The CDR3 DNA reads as TGTGCCAGCAGCCCCCAGGCCTCGGGGTACGAGCAGTACTTC. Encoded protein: CASSPQASGYEQYF.

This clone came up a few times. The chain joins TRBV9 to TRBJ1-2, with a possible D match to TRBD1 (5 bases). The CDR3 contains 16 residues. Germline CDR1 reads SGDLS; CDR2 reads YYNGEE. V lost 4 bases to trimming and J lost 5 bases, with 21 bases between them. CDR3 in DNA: TGTGCCAGCAGCACCCAGCCACAGGAGATGGGATATGGCTACACCTTC. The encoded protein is CASSTQPQEMGYGYTF.

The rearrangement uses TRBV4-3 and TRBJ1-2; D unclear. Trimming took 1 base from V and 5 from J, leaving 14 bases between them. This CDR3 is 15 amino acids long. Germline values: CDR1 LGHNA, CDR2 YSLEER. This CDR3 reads CASSQAGSGVYGYTF. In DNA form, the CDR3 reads TGCGCCAGCAGCCAAGCAGGATCGGGAGTTTATGGCTACACCTTC.

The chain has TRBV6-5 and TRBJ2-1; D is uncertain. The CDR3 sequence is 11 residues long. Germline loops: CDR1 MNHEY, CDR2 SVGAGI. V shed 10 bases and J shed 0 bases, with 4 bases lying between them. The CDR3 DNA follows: TGTGCCACGGGCTCCTACAATGAGCAGTTCTTC. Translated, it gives CATGSYNEQFF.

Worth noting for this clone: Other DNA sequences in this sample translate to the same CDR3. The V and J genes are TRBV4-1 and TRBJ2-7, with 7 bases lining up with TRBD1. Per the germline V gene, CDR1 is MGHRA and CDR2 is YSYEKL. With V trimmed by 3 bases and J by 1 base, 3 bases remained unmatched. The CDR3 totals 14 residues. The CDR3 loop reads CASSQPGQSYEQYF. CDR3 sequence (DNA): TGCGCCAGCAGCCAGCCGGGACAGTCCTACGAGCAGTACTTC.

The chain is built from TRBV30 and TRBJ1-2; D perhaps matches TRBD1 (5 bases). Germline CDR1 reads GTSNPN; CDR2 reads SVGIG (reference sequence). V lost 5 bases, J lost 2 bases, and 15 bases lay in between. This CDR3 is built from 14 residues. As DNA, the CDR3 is TGTGCCTGGTCCCCAGGGAGGGTAAACTATGGCTACACCTTC. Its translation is CAWSPGRVNYGYTF.